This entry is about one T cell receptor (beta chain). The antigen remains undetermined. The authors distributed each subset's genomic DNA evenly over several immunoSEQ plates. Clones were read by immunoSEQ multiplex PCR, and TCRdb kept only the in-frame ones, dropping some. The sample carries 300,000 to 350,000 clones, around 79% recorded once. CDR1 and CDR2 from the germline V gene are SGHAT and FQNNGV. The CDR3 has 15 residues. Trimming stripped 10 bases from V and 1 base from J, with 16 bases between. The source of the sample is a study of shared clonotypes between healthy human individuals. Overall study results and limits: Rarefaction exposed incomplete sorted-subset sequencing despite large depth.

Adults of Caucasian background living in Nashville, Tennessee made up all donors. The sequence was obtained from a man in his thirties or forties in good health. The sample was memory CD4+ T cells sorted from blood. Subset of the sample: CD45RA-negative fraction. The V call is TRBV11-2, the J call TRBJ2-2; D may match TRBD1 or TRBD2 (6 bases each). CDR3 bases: TGTGCCACCAAGGCTAGGGGGGTGAACACCGGGGAGCTGTTTTTT. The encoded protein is CATKARGVNTGELFF.